This entry describes one T cell receptor (beta chain). Unmatched junction bases numbered 11, after V lost 4 bases and J lost 6 bases. The CDR3 has 17 amino acids. Germline loops: CDR1 SGHNT, CDR2 YYREEE (reference sequence). This specimen belongs to a study of blood T cell repertoires in COVID-19. Using immunoSEQ multiplex PCR, the repertoire was profiled, and TCRdb retains in-frame clones only, with some absent. Of nearly 200,000 clones listed, 70% to 90% were seen once; the top ten hold about 6.8%. The sequence came from a woman between 40 and 50 years old who had recovered from COVID-19. Sequenced input: peripheral blood. The rearrangement uses TRBV5-4 and TRBJ2-2; 11 bases align to TRBD2. Here the CDR3 reads CASSMASLAGGAGELFF. DNA for the CDR3: TGTGCCAGCAGCATGGCAAGTCTAGCGGGAGGAGCCGGGGAGCTGTTTTTT. The full variable domain, with the rest looked up from reference TRBV5-4 and TRBJ2-2, is ETGVTQSPTHLIKTRGQQVTLRCSSQSGHNTVSWYQQALGQGPQFIFQYYREEENGRGNFPPRFSGLQFPNYSSELNVNALELDDSALYLCASSMASLAGGAGELFFGEGSRLTVL.